The 26 T cell receptor beta chains below come from one sample, sequenced in a study of blood T cells in healthy people across ages. The authors ran a second PCR of 7 to 11 cycles using a sample-barcoded 5' primer and a J-beta primer mix. Using its own MiXCR run on the 5' RACE reads, TCRdb lists one record per CDR3 protein. The sample yields approximately 800,000 distinct CDR3 sequences, around three fifths seen once. The sequenced material came from blood. All receptors come from a middle-aged man in good health.

This clonotype was detected ten times or more. The J gene is TRBJ2-5, the V gene TRBV6-2 or TRBV6-3, with 10 bases matching TRBD2. Unmatched junction bases numbered 8, after V lost 5 bases and J lost 5 bases. This CDR3 contains 15 residues. Germline CDR1 MNHEY, CDR2 SVGEGT. CDR3 loop: CASSKTIAGGETQYF. The CDR3 nucleotides read TGTGCCAGCAGTAAAACTATAGCGGGAGGCGAGACCCAGTACTTC.

This clonotype was counted a few times. The J gene is TRBJ2-4, the V gene TRBV3-1; the D gene is possibly TRBD2 (5 bases). This CDR3 has 12 residues. The V gene lost 8 bases and the J gene lost 9 bases, with 14 bases spanning the gap. CDR1 is LGHDT and CDR2 is YNNKEL in the germline V gene (reference sequence). This CDR3 reads CASGGPKGIQYF. In DNA, the CDR3 is TGTGCCAGCGGAGGACCCAAAGGCATTCAGTACTTC.

The chain employs TRBV28 and TRBJ1-1; D remains ambiguous. V lost 6 bases and J 1 base, leaving 12 bases between the germline ends. The CDR3 covers 14 residues. Per the germline V gene, CDR1 is MDHEN and CDR2 is SYDVKM. The CDR3 region has the DNA TGTGCCAGCAGCCGGCCGAGGCGGAACACTGAAGCTTTCTTT. Its protein product is CASSRPRRNTEAFF.

The V and J genes are TRBV11-3 and TRBJ2-3; D not certain. Germline V gene data show CDR1 as SGHNT and CDR2 as YENEEA. The CDR3 is 13 residues long. V was shortened by 4 bases and J by 5 bases, with 10 bases between the two germline ends. CDR3 nucleotide sequence: TGTGCCAGCAGCTCCGACATTTTAGATACGCAGTATTTT. Protein product: CASSSDILDTQYF.

This clonotype was picked up a small number of times. The chain carries TRBV29-1 and TRBJ2-1; D is ambiguous. The V gene's germline CDR1 is SQVTM and CDR2 ANQGSEA. Trimming took off 4 bases at V and 9 bases at J, with 13 bases between the two ends. The CDR3 sequence is 12 residues long. The CDR3 region has the DNA TGCAGCGTTGTAGGTGGGTCGGGTGAGCAGTTCTTC. Protein: CSVVGGSGEQFF.

The chain recombines TRBV28 with TRBJ2-1; D unclear. Looked up from germline, CDR1 is MDHEN and CDR2 is SYDVKM. The CDR3 totals 12 residues. The V gene lost 5 bases and the J gene lost 11 bases, with 13 bases spanning the gap. CDR3 sequence: CASSLGPHQQFF. In nucleotides, the CDR3 is TGTGCCAGCAGTCTCGGGCCCCACCAGCAGTTCTTC.

J is TRBJ2-5 and V is TRBV27, with D unresolved. Trimming left V 3 bases short and J 11 bases short, with 22 bases between. The germline V gene has CDR1 MNHEY and CDR2 SMNVEV (reference sequence). The CDR3 contains 15 residues. This CDR3 is CASSLVSGLHNEQYF. The CDR3 DNA sequence: TGTGCCAGCAGTTTGGTCTCTGGCCTACACAATGAGCAGTACTTC.

This clonotype was counted a single time. The chain recombines TRBV5-1 with TRBJ1-4, with D unresolved. The CDR3 covers 13 residues. Trimming took 1 base from V and 5 from J, leaving 6 bases between them. Germline V gene lookup returns CDR1 SGHRS and CDR2 YFSETQ. The CDR3 DNA reads TGCGCCAGCAGCTTGAAAGGGAATGAAAAACTGTTTTTT. It is translated as CASSLKGNEKLFF.

This clonotype was counted a few times. This rearrangement joins TRBV12-3 or TRBV12-4 to TRBJ1-1; 7 bases are a match to TRBD1. V lost 5 bases to trimming and J lost 2 bases; unmatched junction nucleotides: 5. The CDR3 length is 14 residues. CDR3 region: CASSHGTVNTEAFF. In DNA form, the CDR3 reads TGTGCCAGCAGTCACGGGACAGTTAACACTGAAGCTTTCTTT.

The chain recombines TRBV4-2 with TRBJ2-3; 9 bases line up with TRBD2. The CDR3 runs 17 residues. J lost 5 bases, V lost 0 bases, and 9 bases had no gene match. Germline CDR1 and CDR2: LGHNA and YNFKEQ. The CDR3 bases are TGTGCCAGCAGCCAAGATATGGGGCGGGGGGGTGGAGATACGCAGTATTTT. This codes for CASSQDMGRGGGDTQYF.

The chain has TRBV28 and TRBJ1-2; TRBD1 agrees at 9 bases. This CDR3 spans 15 amino acids. Germline V CDR1 and CDR2: MDHEN, SYDVKM. With 5 bases clipped from V and 2 bases from J, the junction kept 6 bases outside the gene matches. The CDR3 protein is CASSNLGTGNYGYTF. The CDR3 DNA reads as TGTGCCAGCAGTAACCTCGGGACAGGGAACTATGGCTACACCTTC.

In this sample, this clonotype turned up a few times. The chain couples TRBV5-1 to TRBJ2-1; 7 positions match TRBD1. The V gene's germline CDR1 is SGHRS and CDR2 YFSETQ. V was clipped by 1 base and J by 8 bases; unmatched bases: 9. This CDR3 region has 15 residues. CDR3 region: CASSLFQGEKDEQFF. CDR3 in DNA: TGCGCCAGCAGCTTGTTCCAGGGGGAGAAGGATGAGCAGTTCTTC.

Points on this clonotype: One end of the junction fails to match germline, which may point to a read error. The chain has TRBV15 and TRBJ1-2; D unresolved. This CDR3 is built from 15 residues. Germline-derived CDR1 and CDR2 are LNHNV and YYDKDF (reference sequence). CDR3 protein: CATSRDLGDDYGYTF. The CDR3 bases are TGTGCCACCAGCAGGGACCTAGGCGATGACTATGGCTACACCTTT. The full variable domain, its missing parts supplied by reference TRBV15 and TRBJ1-2, is DAMVIQNPRYQVTQFGKPVTLSCSQTLNHNVMYWYQQKSSQAPKLLFHYYDKDFNNEADTPDNFQSRRPNTSFCFLDIRSPGLGDTAMYLCATSRDLGDDYGYTFGSGTRLTVV.

This clonotype came up many times. The chain has TRBV20-1 and TRBJ1-2; D call uncertain. The germline gives CDR1 DFQATT, CDR2 SNEGSKA (reference sequence). The ends were cut back, 3 bases at V and 3 bases at J, with 11 bases in the middle. This CDR3 has 13 amino acids. The CDR3 reads CSARYWEDYGYTF. The CDR3 DNA sequence: TGCAGTGCTAGGTATTGGGAGGACTATGGCTACACCTTC.

The chain carries TRBV10-3 and TRBJ2-2; TRBD1 aligns across 9 bases. Germline loops: CDR1 ENHRY, CDR2 SYGVKD. V lost 6 bases, J lost 6 bases, and 8 bases stayed unmatched. CDR3 size: 15 residues. CDR3 amino acids: CAIRTGTGTAGELFF. As DNA, the CDR3 is TGTGCCATCAGGACCGGGACAGGGACGGCCGGGGAGCTGTTTTTT.

This chain uses TRBV12-3 or TRBV12-4 with TRBJ2-4; 9 bases are shared with TRBD1. CDR3 size: 20 residues. Trimming at V came to 4 bases and at J to 2 bases, leaving 18 bases not matched to a gene. CDR3 amino acids: CASSSYTGGSGLPSKNIQYF. The CDR3 nucleotides read TGTGCCAGCAGTTCCTATACAGGGGGCTCAGGCCTTCCTTCCAAAAACATTCAGTACTTC.

This rearrangement joins TRBV4-3 to TRBJ2-7, with D maybe TRBD1 (6 bases). The CDR3 has 15 amino acids. V lost 0 bases and J lost 3, with 12 bases in between. CDR1 is LGHNA, CDR2 YSLEER, per germline. The CDR3 region has the DNA TGCGCCAGCAGCCAAGATTTAGGACAGTACTACGAGCAGTACTTC. Protein sequence: CASSQDLGQYYEQYF.

This clonotype was seen only a few times. This chain connects TRBV27 to TRBJ2-7; no clear D. The length of the CDR3 is 14 residues. The V gene's germline CDR1 is MNHEY and CDR2 SMNVEV (reference sequence). With 2 bases removed from V and 1 base from J, the gap between germline ends came to 9 bases. For the CDR3, the DNA is TGTGCCAGCAGTTTAAGGACCCATTCCTACGAGCAGTACTTC. Its translation: CASSLRTHSYEQYF.

The CDR3 is CSATTTGFGELFF. Here the CDR3 DNA reads TGCAGCGCTACCACGACAGGATTTGGGGAGCTGTTTTTT. V usage is TRBV29-1 and J usage is TRBJ2-2; weak D call: TRBD1 (6 bases). Trimming took off 7 bases at V and 8 bases at J, with 17 bases between the two ends. The CDR3 is made up of 13 amino acids. The germline V gene has CDR1 SQVTM and CDR2 ANQGSEA.

This chain uses TRBV27 with TRBJ2-7, with TRBD2 matching over 9 bases. The germline gives CDR1 MNHEY, CDR2 SMNVEV (reference sequence). The V gene end was trimmed by 7 bases and the J gene end by 6 bases; junction bases not matched to a gene: 1. The CDR3 spans 11 residues. CDR3 loop: CASIAGAEQYF. CDR3 bases: TGTGCCAGCATAGCGGGGGCCGAGCAGTACTTC.

The chain uses TRBV2 and TRBJ1-6; TRBD1 matches at 9 bases. This CDR3 contains 15 residues. Looked up from germline, CDR1 is SNHLY and CDR2 is FYNNEI. With 5 bases clipped from V and 8 bases from J, the junction kept 7 bases outside the gene matches. This CDR3 is CASSQTGTGHSPLHF. CDR3 bases: TGTGCCAGCAGTCAAACCGGGACAGGGCATTCACCCCTCCACTTT.

This clonotype was found once. This rearrangement joins TRBV29-1 to TRBJ2-1; 7 positions agree with TRBD1. This CDR3 is 14 amino acids long. From germline, CDR1 is SQVTM and CDR2 ANQGSEA. The J segment lost 5 bases and the V segment lost 5 bases, leaving 9 bases of the junction unmatched. DNA of the CDR3: TGCAGCGTTATGGGGACAGAGGATCACAATGAGCAGTTCTTC. It yields the protein CSVMGTEDHNEQFF.

This chain connects TRBV2 to TRBJ2-1; TRBD1 is a possible D gene (5 bases). The V end was cut by 3 bases, the J end by 2 bases, with 11 bases between. The CDR3 loop spans 15 amino acids. Germline V gene data show CDR1 as SNHLY and CDR2 as FYNNEI. The CDR3 reads CASSDETDPYNEQFF. The CDR3 region has the DNA TGTGCCAGCAGTGATGAGACAGACCCCTACAATGAGCAGTTCTTC.

This clonotype occurred a few times. The V gene is TRBV29-1, the J gene TRBJ2-7; D perhaps matches TRBD1 (6 bases). Looked up from germline, CDR1 is SQVTM and CDR2 is ANQGSEA. The CDR3 has 13 amino acids. V was shortened by 5 bases and J by 4 bases, with 15 bases between the two germline ends. CDR3: CSVHTGTSYEQYF. The CDR3, as DNA: TGCAGCGTTCATACAGGGACCTCTTACGAGCAGTACTTC.

The chain links TRBV7-6 to TRBJ2-5; 7 bases align to TRBD1. This CDR3 has 16 residues. V dropped 4 bases and J dropped 1; count of bases not matched to a gene: 9. Germline V gene sequence: CDR1 SGHVS, CDR2 FNYEAQ. Written as DNA, the CDR3 is TGTGCCAGCAGCTCAATAACAGGGGCCCTCCAAGAGACCCAGTACTTC. As protein: CASSSITGALQETQYF.

The J gene is TRBJ1-2, the V gene TRBV11-2; TRBD1 matches at 8 bases. Germline V lookup: CDR1 SGHAT, CDR2 FQNNGV. The CDR3 is 21 residues long. Germline trimming cut 3 bases from V and 6 bases from J; bases unmatched to any gene: 27. The CDR3 loop is CASSFYSFIGQGRGRGDGYTF. CDR3 coding DNA: TGTGCCAGCAGCTTCTACTCATTTATAGGACAGGGCAGGGGGAGAGGGGATGGCTACACCTTC.